This T cell receptor beta chain was recovered during a study of blood T cells in healthy people across ages. Study overall: There was about one barcoded beta molecule captured by template switching per two T cells. Whole-study findings and limits: Samples with more naive T cells showed higher observed beta diversity. A roughly linear age-dependent decrease characterized TCR beta diversity per million T cells.

For the second PCR, which ran for roughly 6 to 11 cycles, a sample-barcoded 5' primer and a J-beta primer mix were used. A template-switch adaptor containing 12 random nucleotides labeled each cDNA molecule. TCRdb fed the 5' RACE reads into MiXCR, producing one record per CDR3 protein. Of about 1.6 million distinct CDR3 sequences in the sample, about 31% were seen once. Worth noting for this clonotype: Its antigen is undetermined.

V was clipped by 4 bases and J by 8 bases; unmatched bases: 16. Germline-derived CDR1 and CDR2 are LGHNA and YNFKEQ. The CDR3 contains 17 residues. Sequencing used blood. The rearrangement uses TRBV4-2 and TRBJ2-1, with 8 bases lining up with TRBD2. This TCR came from a young woman in good health. CDR3 DNA: TGTGCCAGCAGCCTTGTCAGCGGGAGAAGAAGTCGGGATGAGCAGTTCTTC. It translates to CASSLVSGRRSRDEQFF.